This TCR beta chain was found in a study of CD8 T cells in ankylosing spondylitis (dated 2017 in TCRdb). Regarding the research as a whole: T cell receptor beta repertoires were profiled in healthy donors and ankylosing spondylitis patients so that disease-linked TCR variants could be found. Samples of peripheral blood were taken, and for ankylosing spondylitis patients, synovial fluid was collected as well. The whole study cohort included 95 to 130 healthy donors and 25 ankylosing spondylitis patients. General findings and caveats noted by the study authors: Some of the motif variants had been reported before in the synovial fluid and blood of reactive arthritis patients, a finding that suggests common disease-initiation mechanisms. Significant enrichment of the disease-linked clones was reported in matched synovial fluid samples from ankylosing spondylitis patients. Blood from ankylosing spondylitis patients appeared to be characterized by a TCR beta motif made up of seven or eight highly homologous amino acid variants. The disease-linked clones had a CD8+ phenotype and were found at relatively low frequencies in peripheral blood.

The CDR3 contains 12 residues, cysteine and phenylalanine counted. Of all the DNA, just the CDR3 is kept, 36 bases in frame from base 1. The germline V gene supplies CDR1 SNHLY and CDR2 FYNNEI. V drops 7 bases and J drops 3 bases, leaving 7 bases in between. Instrument used: Illumina HiSeq 2500. Quantitative 5'-RACE with molecular barcodes was the method used to prepare the TCR beta libraries. The study's own analysis went as follows. A new computational method based on a probabilistic model of VDJ rearrangement was used to identify disease-linked TCR variants. Through fastp at Q25 and MiXCR, TCRdb rebuilt clones from the public reads, retaining in-frame beta chains. A single entry per CDR3 protein holds the most common genes and DNA from its merged rows. The V and J calls were not made by the authors but by TCRdb's processing. This sample comprises roughly 240,000 distinct CDR3 sequences, roughly 8% of them detected only once. 4% to 5.5% of the sample is held by the ten biggest clonotypes.

This clonotype showed up many times. Which antigen it targets is not known. No base quality information exists; no much larger clone differs at one position. The sequence derives from a female donor with ankylosing spondylitis or in good health (not recorded which). Sequencing was done on a sample of blood, either unsorted or a sorted T cell fraction (not recorded which). The rearranged segments are TRBV2 and TRBJ1-5; the D gene is possibly TRBD1, with 6 bases matching. The CDR3 reads CASNRANQPQHF. The DNA is TGTGCCAGCAACAGGGCCAATCAGCCCCAGCATTTT. The CDR3 plus the reference TRBV2 and TRBJ1-5 genes for the other parts give the full variable domain: EPEVTQTPSHQVTQMGQEVILRCVPISNHLYFYWYRQILGQKVEFLVSFYNNEISEKSEIFDDQFSVERPDGSNFTLKIRSTKLEDSAMYFCASNRANQPQHFGDGTRLSIL.